The entry that follows covers one T cell receptor (beta chain) sequence. This CDR3 region has 17 residues. Germline values: CDR1 SGDLS, CDR2 YYNGEE. V lost 4 bases, J lost 2 bases, and 7 bases stayed unmatched. Authors' methods: Researchers report that nucleated cell counts were estimated from reference gene primer amplification. TCRdb's table, derived via immunoSEQ multiplex PCR, lists solely in-frame clones and lacks some. The DNA gave D and trimming, while V, J and clone size come from that table. The table records about 250,000 clones, roughly 80% of them present only once. This sample is part of a study of blood T cell repertoires in COVID-19. Study information: Samples of COVID-19 (acute and convalescent) were obtained from the United States, Italy and Spain. T cells, B-cell-depleted T cells, or PBMCs supplied cDNA or gDNA.

This chain joins TRBV9 and TRBJ1-6; 9 bases are a match to TRBD1. Sequencing was done on a sample of peripheral blood. This clonotype was sampled from a man aged 80 or over with acute or convalescent COVID-19. The CDR3 DNA is TGTGCCAGCAGCCTCCGGGACAGGGCAGCCTATAATTCACCCCTCCACTTT. It translates to CASSLRDRAAYNSPLHF.